This TCR beta chain was captured in a study of blood T cells in healthy people across ages. V trimming: 4 bases; J trimming: 1 base; junction bases outside the gene matches: 8. The CDR3 loop spans 15 amino acids. CDR1 and CDR2 from the germline V gene are DFQATT and SNEGSKA (reference sequence). Primers used in a second PCR of about 6 to 11 cycles were a sample-barcoded 5' primer and a J-beta primer mix. TCRdb re-called the 5' RACE reads through MiXCR, storing one row per CDR3 protein. The sample contains under 2,000,000 distinct CDR3 sequences, 49% of which appear only once. This clonotype appeared once.

V usage is TRBV20-1 and J usage is TRBJ2-5; 8 positions agree with TRBD2. Sequenced material: blood. This sequence was found in a woman aged 40 to 50 in good health. The CDR3 here is CSAKSRRGVQETQYF. DNA of the CDR3: TGCAGTGCTAAAAGTCGGCGGGGGGTCCAAGAGACCCAGTACTTC.